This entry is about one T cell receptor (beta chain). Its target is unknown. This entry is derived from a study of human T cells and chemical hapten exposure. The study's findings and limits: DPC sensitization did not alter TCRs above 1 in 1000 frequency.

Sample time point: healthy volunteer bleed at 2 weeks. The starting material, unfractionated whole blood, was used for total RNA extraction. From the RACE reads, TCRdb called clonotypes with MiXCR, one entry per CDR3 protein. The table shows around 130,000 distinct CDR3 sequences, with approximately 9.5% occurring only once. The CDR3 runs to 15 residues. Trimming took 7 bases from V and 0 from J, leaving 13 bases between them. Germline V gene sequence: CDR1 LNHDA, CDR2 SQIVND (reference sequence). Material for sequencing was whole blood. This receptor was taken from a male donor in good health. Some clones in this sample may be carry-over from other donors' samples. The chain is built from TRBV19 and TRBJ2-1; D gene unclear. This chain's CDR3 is CASKGGTSSYNEQFF. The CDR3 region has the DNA TGTGCCAGTAAGGGCGGAACGAGCTCCTACAATGAGCAGTTCTTC.